This T cell receptor beta chain was captured in a study of identical twins. Study findings and constraints: Compared with unrelated sharing, twin-shared out-of-frame alpha sequences had more low-probability sequences.

TCRdb redid the calling of the 5' RACE reads with MiXCR, one entry per CDR3 protein. The table lists some 1,600,000 distinct CDR3 sequences, about 31% of them singletons. The ends were cut back, 2 bases at V and 6 bases at J, with 4 bases in the middle. Looked up from germline, CDR1 is MNHNY and CDR2 is SVGAGI (reference sequence). This CDR3 has 11 amino acids. In its sample, this clonotype was seen a few times. Its antigen is not known. The sample consisted of cord blood. The TCR comes from a newborn girl in good health. V is TRBV6-6 and J is TRBJ1-2; D remains unclear. In nucleotides, the CDR3 is TGTGCCAGCAGTTACGAGCATGGCTACACCTTC. Protein: CASSYEHGYTF.